The 3 T cell receptor beta chains in this list originate from one sample, sequenced in a study of early T cells in non-severe SARS-CoV-2 infection. TCRdb re-called the 5' RACE reads through MiXCR, storing one row per CDR3 protein. Here the sample spans roughly 40,000 distinct CDR3 sequences, over 4% being singletons. Specimen: whole blood. These receptors all stem from an adult who was a healthcare worker with PCR-confirmed SARS-CoV-2 infection or an uninfected control (not recorded which).

In its sample, this clonotype was seen a few times. The V and J genes are TRBV6-5 and TRBJ2-7; the match to TRBD1 covers 12 bases. CDR3 size: 16 residues. Losses at the gene ends were 2 bases for V and 1 base for J; bases not matched to a gene: 3. Germline V gene lookup returns CDR1 MNHEY and CDR2 SVGAGI. For the CDR3, the DNA is TGTGCCAGCAGTTACCAGGGACAGGGGGCTTCCTACGAGCAGTACTTC. As protein: CASSYQGQGASYEQYF.

There are a few counts of this clonotype. Relative to the germline gene, one junction end is altered; a read error may explain this. V and J are TRBV5-1 and TRBJ2-2; a possible D gene is TRBD1 (6 bases). Germline assignment: CDR1 SGHRS and CDR2 YFSETQ. The CDR3 covers 15 residues. CDR3 protein: CASSLGDRFTGELLF. Written as DNA, the CDR3 is TGCGCCAGCAGCTTGGGAGACAGGTTCACCGGGGAGCTGCTTTTT.

This clonotype was seen at least ten times. The chain couples TRBV5-4 to TRBJ2-3, with TRBD1 identical over 8 bases. The CDR3 sequence is 14 residues long. V dropped 4 bases and J dropped 5; count of bases not matched to a gene: 6. CDR1 is SGHNT and CDR2 is YYREEE in the germline V gene (reference sequence). CDR3 amino acids: CASSPRGLGDTQYF. The CDR3 DNA sequence: TGTGCCAGCAGCCCCAGGGGGCTCGGAGATACGCAGTATTTT.